This TCR beta chain is drawn from a study of T cell responses to AZD1222 COVID-19 vaccine. Profiling relied on immunoSEQ multiplex PCR, and the TCRdb table lists in-frame clones only, not all of them. The sample has over 130,000 clones, around 93% seen once. Germline loops: CDR1 LGHDT, CDR2 YNNKEL (reference sequence). The V and J ends lost 1 base and 5 bases respectively, with 9 bases between them. The CDR3 totals 13 residues. The receptor's source is an adult who received the AZD1222 COVID-19 vaccine. The sequencing here drew on peripheral blood, taken 28 days after the second AZD1222 dose. The chain has TRBV3-1 (or the pseudogene TRBV3-2) and TRBJ2-7, with D possibly being TRBD1 (6 bases). In DNA form, the CDR3 reads TGTGCCAGCAGCCAAGGATGGGGGCACGAGCAGTACTTC. Translation gives CASSQGWGHEQYF.